This T cell receptor (beta chain) originates from a study of OX40 agonist ivuxolimab in advanced cancers. Germline values: CDR1 SQVTM, CDR2 ANQGSEA. V shed 0 bases, J shed 1 base, and the junction held 14 bases outside the gene matches. The CDR3 covers 20 residues. Measured with immunoSEQ multiplex PCR; TCRdb has only the in-frame clones, and not every one. The data hold 70,000 to 75,000 clones, with 85% observed a single time. This specimen consisted of CD4+ or CD8+ T cells sorted from blood, obtained in a trial of the OX40 agonist ivuxolimab. The rearrangement joins TRBV29-1 to TRBJ2-3; 12 bases align to TRBD1. The sequence came from an adult with an advanced solid tumor such as melanoma, head and neck, liver or kidney cancer. The CDR3: CSVEDDLPGQGASGTDTQYF. CDR3 nucleotide sequence: TGCAGCGTTGAAGATGATTTGCCGGGACAGGGGGCATCTGGCACAGATACGCAGTATTTT.